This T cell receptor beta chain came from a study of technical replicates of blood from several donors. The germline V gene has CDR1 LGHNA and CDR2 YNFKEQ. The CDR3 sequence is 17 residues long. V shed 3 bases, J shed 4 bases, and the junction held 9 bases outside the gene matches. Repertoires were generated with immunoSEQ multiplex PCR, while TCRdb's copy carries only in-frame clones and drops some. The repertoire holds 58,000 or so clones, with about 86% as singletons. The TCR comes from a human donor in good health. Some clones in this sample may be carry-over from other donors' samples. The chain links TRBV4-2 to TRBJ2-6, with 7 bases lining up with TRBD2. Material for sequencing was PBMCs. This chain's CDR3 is CASSQEGGPSGANVLTF. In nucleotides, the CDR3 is TGTGCCAGCAGCCAGGAGGGAGGGCCTTCCGGGGCCAACGTCCTGACTTTC.